This T cell receptor (beta chain) was captured by sequencing in a study of T cell responses to AZD1222 COVID-19 vaccine. Study results and limitations: Donors, mostly white British, included more females; clonal diversity was possibly underestimated. Spike regions recognized by vaccine-associated CD4 TCRs spanned the protein, led by 160-218 and 743-854.

Data came from immunoSEQ multiplex PCR; TCRdb stores just in-frame clones and leaves some out. The data contain about 160,000 clones, roughly 94% of them singletons. A note on this clone: The antigen remains unidentified.

The CDR3 is 14 amino acids. Trimming at V came to 3 bases and at J to 5 bases, leaving 6 bases not matched to a gene. In germline, CDR1 is PRHDT, CDR2 FYEKMQ (reference sequence). The analysis combined second doses at about 4 or about 12 weeks. This sequence joins TRBV13 and TRBJ2-5; 7 bases fit TRBD2. The sample consisted of peripheral blood, taken 28 days after the second AZD1222 dose. The sequence came from an adult who received the AZD1222 COVID-19 vaccine. CDR3: CASSLRASGETQYF. For the CDR3, the DNA is TGTGCCAGCAGCTTGCGGGCTAGCGGTGAGACCCAGTACTTC.